This T cell receptor beta chain was found in a study of human T cells and chemical hapten exposure. The CDR3 runs 13 residues. The V gene end was trimmed by 3 bases and the J gene end by 4 bases; junction bases not matched to a gene: 2. This clonotype is labeled medium-sized. TCRdb re-analysed the RACE reads in MiXCR, keeping a single row per CDR3 protein. The data show some 52,000 distinct CDR3 sequences, 9% to 10% seen once. Documented time point: patch test 3, about 24 weeks after DPC sensitization. This sample's treatment: therapeutic diphenylcyclopropenone sensitization with weekly scalp DPC. The V and J genes are TRBV12-3 or TRBV12-4 and TRBJ1-1, with TRBD1 matching 7 bases. The sample consisted of whole blood, taken in connection with sensitization to the hapten diphenylcyclopropenone (DPC). This TCR was recovered from a woman in her thirties or forties with alopecia areata. Some clones in this sample may be carry-over from other donors' samples. For the CDR3, the DNA is TGTGCCAGCAGTTTCCAGGGGGTCACTGAAGCTTTCTTT. It codes for CASSFQGVTEAFF.